The clone carrying this T cell receptor (beta chain) was picked up a small number of times. One end of the junction fails to match germline, which may point to a read error. CDR1 SEHNR and CDR2 FQNEAQ come from the germline V gene (reference sequence). CDR3 length equals 16 residues. A second PCR of 7 to 11 cycles used a sample-barcoded 5' primer and a J-beta primer mix. TCRdb reprocessed the 5' RACE reads via MiXCR and lists one record per CDR3 protein. The sample lists 1 million or so distinct CDR3 sequences; around 27% were seen once. Caucasian individuals from Russia who were healthy and aged roughly 6 to 95 acted as donors. This specimen belongs to a study of blood T cells in healthy people across ages. Overall study context: Template-switching capture recovered about one barcoded beta molecule per two T cells.

Another study also made use of these data, one on T cells of mothers and their children. That paper adds: Six or seven children, together with their three healthy Caucasian mothers, made up the donors. Per 15 ul, 1.5 ug of RNA was used, with all extracted RNA going into cDNA synthesis.

Sequencing input: blood. The sequence was collected from a girl under 10 years old in good health. This chain connects TRBV7-9 to TRBJ1-2; 9 nucleotides align to TRBD1. The CDR3 region has the DNA TGCGCCAGCAGCTTTCTCCCCGGACAGGGGATAGACGGCTACACCTTC. It encodes CASSFLPGQGIDGYTF.